This T cell receptor (beta chain) emerged from a study of blood T cell repertoires in COVID-19. At the level of the study: Italy, Spain and the United States were the sources of the convalescent and acute COVID-19 samples.

Trimming took off 2 bases at V and 3 bases at J, with 5 bases between the two ends. This CDR3 contains 13 residues. Germline assignment: CDR1 LGHDT and CDR2 YNNKEL (reference sequence). Enrolment of Seattle patients took place during active infection, and they were followed longitudinally. Per the original methods: Estimation of nucleated cell counts relied on the amplification of reference gene primers. The repertoire was sequenced with immunoSEQ multiplex PCR; TCRdb's copy has only in-frame clones and lacks some. That table furnishes V, J and clone size, whereas the DNA furnished D and trimming. The sample comprises 150,000 to 200,000 clones, about 85% of which are singletons, and 7.5% to 10% rests with the top ten.

The V and J genes are TRBV3-1 (or the pseudogene TRBV3-2) and TRBJ1-5; D gene ambiguous. The sample comprised peripheral blood. This TCR was sampled from a woman at least 80 years old with COVID-19, enrolled during active disease. The CDR3 spells CASSQSPNQPQHF. CDR3 DNA: TGTGCCAGCAGCCAAAGCCCCAATCAGCCCCAGCATTTT.